This T cell receptor (beta chain) was identified in a study of T cells after yellow fever vaccination. For the study at large: Any fraction with a low cell number was prepared using SMART-Seq v4 Ultra Low Input.

V was clipped by 5 bases and J by 1 base, with 11 bases between them. The CDR3 runs 13 residues. Germline V gene sequence: CDR1 DFQATT, CDR2 SNEGSKA (reference sequence). It was through 5'RACE template switching that TCR cDNA was made, with a universal primer site and UMIs added. In TCRdb, the 5' RACE reads were re-called with MiXCR into one record per CDR3 protein. Of about 250,000 distinct CDR3 sequences in the sample, more than 3.5% were seen once. This clonotype came up many times. The chain carries TRBV20-1 and TRBJ1-1, with D perhaps TRBD1 (6 bases). The sequence was collected from a man aged 18 to 29 who received the YFV17D yellow fever vaccine. The specimen was PBMCs, collected 15 days after the yellow fever booster vaccination. For the CDR3, the DNA is TGCAGTGCTTCCTCGACAGGGAACACTGAAGCTTTCTTT. Translating gives CSASSTGNTEAFF.